The source of this TCR beta chain is a study of STAT5B mutations in CD4+ large granular lymphocyte leukemia. Findings of the study overall: Top patient clones used TRBV06 genes more often: 8/27 versus 2/35 in controls. Patient CD4-sorted repertoires looked more clonal than healthy CD4+ repertoires, even without putative leukemic clones.

Turning to this clone: The antigen is undetermined.

CDR1 and CDR2 from the germline V gene are MNHEY and SVGAGI. This CDR3 spans 14 amino acids. J gave up 7 bases and V 8 bases, and 9 bases lay outside the gene matches. Healthy controls were blood donor buffy coats. TCRdb's copy holds only in-frame clones and misses some; the assay was immunoSEQ multiplex PCR. The data contain 20,000 to 30,000 clones, 80% to 85% of them singletons. This TCR came from a human donor in good health. This chain uses TRBV6-5 with TRBJ1-5; 9 positions match TRBD1. Sequences were obtained from CD4+ T cells from blood buffy coats. The CDR3 coding sequence is TGTGCCAGCGGGAAACAGGGGGCGGGACAGCCCCAGCATTTT. Its protein product is CASGKQGAGQPQHF.